Listed below are T cell receptor beta chains from one sample, sequenced in a study of glioma-infiltrating T cells after dendritic cell vaccination. Measured with immunoSEQ multiplex PCR; TCRdb has only the in-frame clones, and not every one. In the table there are around 92,000 clones, around 80% of which are singletons. The starting material was blood, obtained after dendritic cell vaccination. The source of these receptors is a human donor with glioblastoma. CDR3s include the opening cysteine and the closing phenylalanine or tryptophan.

TRBV6-6	TRBJ2-7	CASSVPGWDEQYF
TRBV19	TRBJ1-5	CASKATGHADQPQHF
TRBV28	TRBJ1-2	CASSSALTGGYTF
TRBV19	TRBJ1-1	CASSIDRTGKAFF
TRBV30	TRBJ2-2	CAWMGQGVSGELFF
TRBV30	TRBJ1-1	CAWSHQTGNTEAFF
TRBV4-2	TRBJ2-5	CASSQDPGLAGVGETQYF
TRBV2	TRBJ2-2	CASSEANPNTGELFF
TRBV7-9	TRBJ1-2	CASSPRQGTFYGYTF
TRBV2	TRBJ1-6	CASRARGLSYNSPLHF
TRBV27	TRBJ2-7	CASSTSGTGGTYEQYF
TRBV7-9	TRBJ1-2	CASSLGTDGYTF
TRBV5-4	TRBJ2-7	CASSPGTAYSEQYF
TRBV6-1	TRBJ2-1	CASSEGGTSGRIRNEQFF
TRBV9	TRBJ1-2	CASSDGQSYGYTF
TRBV11-3	TRBJ2-2	CASSLAGGVAGELFF
TRBV5-5	TRBJ1-6	CASSFGVADSSPLHF
TRBV13	TRBJ2-2	CASRPTGDTGELFF
TRBV5-1	TRBJ1-5	CASSLDRESQPQHF
TRBV6-6	TRBJ1-2	CASVRGLNYGYTF
TRBV13	TRBJ2-7	CASRPRGGSYEQYF
TRBV6-5	TRBJ2-1	CASSYSRGIRRNEQFF
TRBV7-2	TRBJ2-7	CASSGLAGGWGEQYF
TRBV5-1	TRBJ2-1	CASSLGPPALEQFF
TRBV2	TRBJ1-5	CASSEGRNQPQHF
TRBV18	TRBJ2-1	CASSPPASGPPLYNEQFF
TRBV2	TRBJ1-3	CASRLGTDSGNTIYF
TRBV11-3	TRBJ2-3	CASSSRGVDTQYF
TRBV6-5	TRBJ1-2	CASSYQGRGYTF
TRBV19	TRBJ1-5	CASSMSVQPQHF
TRBV28	TRBJ2-2	CASSLDRGGSTGELFF
TRBV15	TRBJ2-7	CATSRGGLAGAYEQYF
TRBV5-4	TRBJ1-6	CASSSDRLNSPLHF
TRBV7-2	TRBJ2-2	CASSLWAGWAGELFF
TRBV29-1	TRBJ2-7	CSVAGGTGIIYEQYF
TRBV7-8	TRBJ1-5	CASSLEWTGDLQPQHF
TRBV19	TRBJ2-2	CASRLGAFTGELFF
TRBV19	TRBJ2-3	CASQTGGTDTQYF
TRBV5-6	TRBJ2-7	CASSSTTGGLSYEQYF
TRBV4-1	TRBJ2-1	CASSQDTTSEGQQFF
TRBV5-8	TRBJ2-1	CASSLVQFNEQFF
TRBV9	TRBJ2-1	CASSVNPAVPYNEQFF
TRBV27	TRBJ2-5	CASRLTGGETQYF
TRBV9	TRBJ2-7	CASSQTPSGPYEQYF
TRBV29-1	TRBJ2-4	CSVEGTGAFGVPGNIQYF
TRBV10-3	TRBJ2-7	CAIGGSGVSYEQYF
TRBV7-3	TRBJ1-1	CASSFTGRREAFF
TRBV5-8	TRBJ1-1	CASSRDSTEAFF
TRBV7-8	TRBJ2-7	CASSLGLGAYEQYF
TRBV7-8	TRBJ2-7	CASSYPGQGSYEQYF
TRBV5-1	TRBJ2-1	CASSLAGLAGTEQFF
TRBV4-1	TRBJ2-7	CASSRQLAGLPYEQYF
TRBV30	TRBJ2-5	CAWTRQRQETQYF
TRBV5-1	TRBJ2-1	CASSLEGLAIHEQFF